This entry describes one TCR beta chain. The target antigen is unknown. The method was immunoSEQ multiplex PCR; TCRdb's version includes in-frame clones alone and lacks a portion of them. The table has approximately 22,000 clones, 65% to 90% seen once. Allogeneic regulatory or mature dendritic cells were co-cultured for 4 to 6 days with CFSE-labeled sorted T cells at 1:10. The V gene's germline CDR1 is PRHDT and CDR2 FYEKMQ (reference sequence). The CDR3 is 15 residues long. Trimming took off 0 bases at V and 5 bases at J, with 10 bases between the two ends. This specimen belongs to a study of regulatory dendritic cells for organ transplantation. Whole-study results and caveats: Regulatory dendritic cells appeared to expand memory CD8+ clones less than mature ones. Memory T cells were less diverse than naive, with memory CD8+ most oligoclonal.

The genes are TRBV13 and TRBJ1-4; a possible D gene is TRBD1 (5 bases). Sequencing used naive CD4+ T cells from blood cultured with dendritic cells. Stated subset: CD45RA+ naive T cells. This clonotype was obtained from a human donor in good health. The CDR3 DNA sequence: TGTGCCAGCAGCTTAGGAGGGGCGGGAAATGAAAAACTGTTTTTT. Its protein product is CASSLGGAGNEKLFF. The whole variable domain, filled in from reference TRBV13 and TRBJ1-4, reads AAGVIQSPRHLIKEKRETATLKCYPIPRHDTVYWYQQGPGQDPQFLISFYEKMQSDKGSIPDRFSAQQFSDYHSELNMSSLELGDSALYFCASSLGGAGNEKLFFGSGTQLSVL.